This T cell receptor (beta chain) originates from a study of OX40 agonist ivuxolimab in advanced cancers. Looking at the study overall: Patients received intravenous ivuxolimab every 2 weeks at 0.01 to 10 mg/kg.

About this clone: Its antigen is unidentified.

The method was immunoSEQ multiplex PCR; TCRdb's version includes in-frame clones alone and lacks a portion of them. The sample contains 15,000 to 20,000 clones, 70% to 90% of which appear only once. Study-wide points: Among expanded peripheral T cells, antigen specificity went undetermined.

Germline CDR1 SGDLS, CDR2 YYNGEE. V was pared by 8 bases and J by 4 bases, with 9 bases of the junction left unmatched. CDR3 length equals 14 residues. The rearrangement joins TRBV9 to TRBJ1-2; TRBD1 matches at 9 bases. The TCR was taken from an adult with an advanced solid tumor such as melanoma, head and neck, liver or kidney cancer. Sequences were derived from CD4+ or CD8+ T cells sorted from blood, sampled in a trial of the OX40 agonist ivuxolimab. The CDR3 protein is CASSRTGEGYGYTF. The CDR3 nucleotides read TGTGCCAGTTCAAGGACAGGGGAGGGCTATGGCTACACCTTC.